This T cell receptor beta chain comes out of a study of OX40 agonist ivuxolimab in advanced cancers. For the study at large: Intravenous ivuxolimab at 0.01 to 10 mg/kg was given to patients every 2 weeks. Each dose-escalation patient presented with hepatocellular carcinoma, melanoma, renal cell or head and neck cancer. Prior checkpoint blockade (anti-PD-1, anti-PD-L1 or anti-CTLA-4) was permitted; approximately 44% had it.

Germline CDR1 SGHRS, CDR2 YFSETQ. This CDR3 has 13 residues. V lost 4 bases and J lost 4, with 9 bases in between. TCRdb's copy holds only in-frame clones and misses some; the assay was immunoSEQ multiplex PCR. The sample consists of tens of thousands of clones, approximately 80% of them appearing once. This clone has a single count. This clonotype was sampled from an adult with an advanced solid tumor such as melanoma, head and neck, liver or kidney cancer. The sample here was CD4+ or CD8+ T cells sorted from blood, taken in a trial of the OX40 agonist ivuxolimab. This chain joins TRBV5-1 and TRBJ1-3; D may be TRBD1 (5 bases). The CDR3 here is CASSLRTGNTIYF. CDR3 nucleotides: TGCGCCAGCAGCCTTCGGACAGGAAACACCATATATTTT. Filled out from reference TRBV5-1 and TRBJ1-3, the complete variable domain reads KAGVTQTPRYLIKTRGQQVTLSCSPISGHRSVSWYQQTPGQGLQFLFEYFSETQRNKGNFPGRFSGRQFSNSRSEMNVSTLELGDSALYLCASSLRTGNTIYFGEGSWLTVV.